Included here is one T cell receptor beta chain sequence, with context. Its antigen is not yet known. No much larger clone is present one base from it, and per-base qualities are unavailable. A distance of 18 bases separates the germline ends of V and J, which lose 0 bases and 8 bases respectively. The CDR3, cysteine through phenylalanine, is 16 amino acids long. The DNA shown is the 48-base CDR3, in frame from base 1. The germline V gene (reference sequence) supplies CDR1 SGHNT and CDR2 YYREEE. Healthy HIV-negative adults with no recently reported acute infections or vaccinations were included as donors. Every donor was a Caucasian adult residing in Nashville, Tennessee, USA. CD8 memory samples consisted of magnetically selected CD45RO+ cells combined with CCR7-negative CD45RA+ effector memory (TemRA) cells. Blood was obtained by leukapheresis, after which PBMCs were separated by Ficoll-Histopaque density gradient centrifugation and cryopreserved in liquid nitrogen vapor phase. Purity and quantity of every magnetically sorted T cell population were checked by analytical flow cytometry. Genomic DNA was isolated from each sorted fraction and quantified by UV absorbance on a Nanodrop 2000c.

The data were taken from a study of shared clonotypes between healthy human individuals (dated by TCRdb to the early 2020s). For the study in its entirety: A few men and a couple of women, aged 18 to 49 years, made up the cohort. Per donor, three plates each were used for CD4 naive and CD4 memory, two for CD8 naive, and one for CD8 memory. Blood TCR repertoires of about 5 healthy adults were deeply sequenced to estimate repertoire size and the extent of clonotype sharing between individuals. To increase sequencing depth and limit assay-specific biases, TCR repertoire library preparation and sequencing were carried out by different laboratories using diverse techniques. Between about 0.9 and 10 billion PBMCs per donor were obtained by leukapheresis. What the authors observed across the whole study: Naive subsets generally had larger estimated clonotype richness than memory subsets. Based on pairwise subsampling, the degree of clonotype sharing among donors was expected to be affected by sequencing depth. Sampling was restricted to blood, and TCR repertoires in tissue are likely to differ from TCR repertoires in blood. Sharing across four donors was observed for about 4.8% of naive CD4, over 3% of naive CD8, 2% to 2.5% of memory CD4, and 0.4% of memory CD8 clonotypes. Incomplete sequencing was indicated by rarefaction of sorted-subset datasets, despite the large sequencing depth. Because the study included only a small number of donors, the genetic and exposure-history diversity represented was limited. Clonotypes shared by all four sorted-subset donors showed higher generation probabilities than non-shared clonotypes.

TCR CDR3 regions were amplified from genomic DNA by multiplex PCR using the deep immunoSEQ assay. Genomic DNA extracted from each cell subset was distributed evenly over all wells of several immunoSEQ 96-well plates, and each plate served as one replicate. Each replicate PCR for sorted subsets received approximately 200 ng genomic DNA, equal to about 30,000 T cell genomes. Purified libraries were measured with a Qubit 3.0 fluorometer, size-checked on a Bioanalyzer 2100, and measured again with the KAPA Library Quantification kit. Every immunoSEQ 96-well plate was sequenced on a separate single-read 150-cycle Illumina NextSeq 550 flow cell. The study's processing was this. Because only junctional sequences without quality scores were contained in the immunoSEQ output, filtering matching that applied to full-length reads could not be performed. Sequences were annotated with PyIR, a Python wrapper for IgBLAST v1.9, using IMGT germline references to assign V/J genes and CDR3. Reads were removed for weak V/J assignments (E-value above 1e-6), missing CDR3, stop codons, out-of-frame junctions, or ambiguous translated residues. V3J clonotypes were defined as sequences sharing an identical inferred V gene, J gene, and CDR3 amino acid sequence. The percentage overlap between two repertoires was calculated by dividing the number of shared unique clonotypes by the size of the smaller repertoire. Richness of each repertoire was evaluated using RTK rarefaction, the Chao1 estimator, and Recon v2.1 estimates of unobserved clonotypes. For all TCRbeta clonotypes obtained by the gDNA method from a handful of donors, generation probabilities were computed with OLGA. What TCRdb holds here is the immuneACCESS table cut down to in-frame rearrangements. Part of the clones is not present; checked against another copy, under half of the missing clones reflect an unresolved V gene, and the others are unexplained. From that table come the V and J calls and clone size; the DNA was used to work out D and trimming. This sample is represented by roughly 400,000 clones; about 96% of them were singletons. Approximately 0.3% of the sample is taken by the ten largest.

The TCR was taken from a man aged 25 to 40 in good health. Recombination joined TRBV5-4 with TRBJ2-1; the D gene is unclear. The sample consisted of memory CD8+ T cells sorted from blood. According to the study, the label for this sample's cell subset or site signals: CD45RO+ cells pooled with CCR7-negative TemRA cells. The CDR3 corresponds to CASSLGRRTISDEQFF. The bases read TGTGCCAGCAGCTTGGGAAGACGTACCATTTCGGATGAGCAGTTCTTC. The full variable domain, completed from the reference TRBV5-4 and TRBJ2-1 proteins outside the CDR3, reads ETGVTQSPTHLIKTRGQQVTLRCSSQSGHNTVSWYQQALGQGPQFIFQYYREEENGRGNFPPRFSGLQFPNYSSELNVNALELDDSALYLCASSLGRRTISDEQFFGPGTRLTVL.